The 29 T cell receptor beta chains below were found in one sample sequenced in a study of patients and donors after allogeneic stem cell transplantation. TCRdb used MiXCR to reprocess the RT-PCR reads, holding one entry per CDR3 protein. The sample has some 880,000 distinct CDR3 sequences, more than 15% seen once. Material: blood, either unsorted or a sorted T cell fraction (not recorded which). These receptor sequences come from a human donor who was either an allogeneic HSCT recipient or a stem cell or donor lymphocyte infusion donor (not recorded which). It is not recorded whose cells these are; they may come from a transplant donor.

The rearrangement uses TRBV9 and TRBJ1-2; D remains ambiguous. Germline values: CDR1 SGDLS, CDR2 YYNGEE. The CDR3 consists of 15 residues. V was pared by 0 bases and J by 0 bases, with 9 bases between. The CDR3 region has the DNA TGTGCCAGCAGCGTAGACGGGGAAGCTAACTATGGCTACACCTTC. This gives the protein CASSVDGEANYGYTF.

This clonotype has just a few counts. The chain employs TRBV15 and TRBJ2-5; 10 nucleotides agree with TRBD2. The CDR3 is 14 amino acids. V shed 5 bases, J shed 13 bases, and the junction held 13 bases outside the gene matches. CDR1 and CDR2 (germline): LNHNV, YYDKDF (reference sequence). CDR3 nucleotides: TGTGCCACCAGCTTTCTAGCGGGGGTAAACAATCCGTACTTC. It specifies CATSFLAGVNNPYF.

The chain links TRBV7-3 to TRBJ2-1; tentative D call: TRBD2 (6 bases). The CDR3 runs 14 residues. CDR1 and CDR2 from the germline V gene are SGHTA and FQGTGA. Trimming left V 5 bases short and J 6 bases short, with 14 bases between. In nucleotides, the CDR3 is TGTGCCAGCAGCCAAACGGCGGAGGGCAATGAGCAGTTCTTC. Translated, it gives CASSQTAEGNEQFF.

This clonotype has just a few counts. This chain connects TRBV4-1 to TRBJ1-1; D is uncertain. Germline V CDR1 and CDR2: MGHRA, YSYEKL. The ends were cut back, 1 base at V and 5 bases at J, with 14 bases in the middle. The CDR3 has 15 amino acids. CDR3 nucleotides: TGCGCCAGCAGCCAAGCCTTCGGGGTTGGGACTGAAGCTTTCTTT. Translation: CASSQAFGVGTEAFF.

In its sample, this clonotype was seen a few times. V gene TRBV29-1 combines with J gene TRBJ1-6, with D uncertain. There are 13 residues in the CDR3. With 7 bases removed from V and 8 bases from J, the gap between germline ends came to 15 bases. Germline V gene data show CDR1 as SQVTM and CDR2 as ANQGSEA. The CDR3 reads CSAGPGPDSPLHF. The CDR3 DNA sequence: TGCAGCGCTGGACCAGGTCCCGATTCACCCCTCCACTTT.

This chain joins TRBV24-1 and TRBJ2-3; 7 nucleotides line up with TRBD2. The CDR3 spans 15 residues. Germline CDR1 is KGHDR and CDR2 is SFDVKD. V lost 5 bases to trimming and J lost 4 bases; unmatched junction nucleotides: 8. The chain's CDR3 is CATSGEGWYADTQYF. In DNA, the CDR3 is TGTGCCACCAGTGGGGAGGGGTGGTATGCAGATACGCAGTATTTT.

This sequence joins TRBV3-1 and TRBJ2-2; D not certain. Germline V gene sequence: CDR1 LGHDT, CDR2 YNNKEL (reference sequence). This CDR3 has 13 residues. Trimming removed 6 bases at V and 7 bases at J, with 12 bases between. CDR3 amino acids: CASSFRRRGELFF. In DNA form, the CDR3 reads TGTGCCAGCAGTTTTCGGAGACGCGGGGAGCTGTTTTTT.

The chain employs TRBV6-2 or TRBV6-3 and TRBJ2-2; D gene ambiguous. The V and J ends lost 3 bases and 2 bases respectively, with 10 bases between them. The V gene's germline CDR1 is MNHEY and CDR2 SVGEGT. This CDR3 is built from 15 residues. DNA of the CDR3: TGTGCCAGCAGTTATCTTGGCGGAAACACCGGGGAGCTGTTTTTT. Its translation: CASSYLGGNTGELFF.

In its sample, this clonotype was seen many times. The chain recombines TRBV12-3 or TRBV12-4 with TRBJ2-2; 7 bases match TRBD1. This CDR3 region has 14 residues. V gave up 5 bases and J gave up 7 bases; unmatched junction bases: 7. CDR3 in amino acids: CASSPRGQVGELFF. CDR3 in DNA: TGTGCCAGCAGTCCAAGGGGGCAGGTCGGGGAGCTGTTTTTT.

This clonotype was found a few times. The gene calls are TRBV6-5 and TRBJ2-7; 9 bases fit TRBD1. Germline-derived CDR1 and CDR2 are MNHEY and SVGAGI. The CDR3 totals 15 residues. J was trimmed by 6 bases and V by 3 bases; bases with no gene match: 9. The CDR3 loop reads CASSYRGDRESEQYF. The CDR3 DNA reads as TGTGCCAGCAGTTATAGGGGGGACAGGGAAAGCGAGCAGTACTTC.

The CDR3 loop reads CSVSTGGTGEQYF. CDR3 nucleotide sequence: TGCAGCGTCTCCACAGGGGGTACTGGAGAGCAGTACTTC. This rearrangement joins TRBV29-1 to TRBJ2-7, with 8 bases that match TRBD1. J gave up 7 bases and V 6 bases, and 11 bases lay outside the gene matches. The germline CDR1 and CDR2 sequences are SQVTM and ANQGSEA. The CDR3 consists of 13 residues.

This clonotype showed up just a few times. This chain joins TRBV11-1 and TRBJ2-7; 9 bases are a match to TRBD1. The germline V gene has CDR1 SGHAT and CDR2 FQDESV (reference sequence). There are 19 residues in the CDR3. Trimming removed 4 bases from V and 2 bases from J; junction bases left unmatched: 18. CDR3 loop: CASSSQRTGTGTITYEQYF. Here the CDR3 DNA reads TGTGCCAGCAGCTCCCAAAGAACCGGGACAGGGACCATCACCTACGAGCAGTACTTC.

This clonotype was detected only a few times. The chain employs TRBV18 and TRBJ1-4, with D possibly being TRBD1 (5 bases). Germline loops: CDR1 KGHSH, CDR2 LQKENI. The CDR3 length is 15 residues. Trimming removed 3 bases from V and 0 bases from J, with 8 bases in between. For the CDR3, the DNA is TGTGCCAGCTCACCCAGGGAAACAACTAATGAAAAACTGTTTTTT. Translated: CASSPRETTNEKLFF.

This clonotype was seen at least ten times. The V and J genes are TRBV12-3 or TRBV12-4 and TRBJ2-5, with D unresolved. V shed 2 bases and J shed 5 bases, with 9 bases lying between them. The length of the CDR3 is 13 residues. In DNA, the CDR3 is TGTGCCAGCAGTTTATTAGATGGGGAGACCCAGTACTTC. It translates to CASSLLDGETQYF.

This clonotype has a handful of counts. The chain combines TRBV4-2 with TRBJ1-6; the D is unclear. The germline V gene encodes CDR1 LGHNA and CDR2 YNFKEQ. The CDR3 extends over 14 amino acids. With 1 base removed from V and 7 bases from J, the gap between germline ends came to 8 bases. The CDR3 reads CASSQVKENSPLHF. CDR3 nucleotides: TGTGCCAGCAGCCAAGTAAAGGAGAATTCACCCCTCCACTTT.

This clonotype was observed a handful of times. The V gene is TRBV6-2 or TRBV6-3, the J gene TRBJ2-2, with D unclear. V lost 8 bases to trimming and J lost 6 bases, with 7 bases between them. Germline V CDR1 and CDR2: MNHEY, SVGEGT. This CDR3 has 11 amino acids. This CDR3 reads CASEASGELFF. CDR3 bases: TGTGCCAGCGAGGCATCCGGGGAGCTGTTTTTT.

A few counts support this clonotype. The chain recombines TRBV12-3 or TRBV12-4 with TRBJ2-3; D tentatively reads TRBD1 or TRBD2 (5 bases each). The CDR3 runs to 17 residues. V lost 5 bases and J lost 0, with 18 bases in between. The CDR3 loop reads CASSQGRTYSSTDTQYF. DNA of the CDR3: TGTGCCAGCAGTCAGGGTCGGACTTATTCTAGCACAGATACGCAGTATTTT.

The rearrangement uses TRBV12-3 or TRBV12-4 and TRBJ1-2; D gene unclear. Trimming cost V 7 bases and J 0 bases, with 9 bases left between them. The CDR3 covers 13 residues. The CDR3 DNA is TGTGCCAGCACCCTTGCGGCTAACTATGGCTACACCTTC. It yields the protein CASTLAANYGYTF.

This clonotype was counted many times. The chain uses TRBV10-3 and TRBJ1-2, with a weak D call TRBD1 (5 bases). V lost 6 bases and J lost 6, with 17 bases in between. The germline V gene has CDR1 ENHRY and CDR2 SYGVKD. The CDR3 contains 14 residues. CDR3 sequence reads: CAIRASQGPNGYTF. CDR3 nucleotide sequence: TGTGCCATCAGAGCTTCCCAGGGTCCCAATGGCTACACCTTC.

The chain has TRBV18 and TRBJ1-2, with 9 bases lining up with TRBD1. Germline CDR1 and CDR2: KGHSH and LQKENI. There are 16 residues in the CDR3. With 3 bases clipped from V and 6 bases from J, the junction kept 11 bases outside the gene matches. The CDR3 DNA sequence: TGTGCCAGCTCACCGAAGCCCGGGGACAGGGTCCATGGCTACACCTTC. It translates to CASSPKPGDRVHGYTF. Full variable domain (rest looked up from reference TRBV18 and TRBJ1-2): NAGVMQNPRHLVRRRGQEARLRCSPMKGHSHVYWYRQLPEEGLKFMVYLQKENIIDESGMPKERFSAEFPKEGPSILRIQQVVRGDSAAYFCASSPKPGDRVHGYTFGSGTRLTVV.

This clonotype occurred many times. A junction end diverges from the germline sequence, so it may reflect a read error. The CDR3 coding sequence is TGTGCCAGCAGATTAGGGTTGAACACTGAAGCTTTCTTT. As protein: CASRLGLNTEAFF. V is TRBV12-3 or TRBV12-4 and J is TRBJ1-1; D unclear. The CDR3 is 13 amino acids.

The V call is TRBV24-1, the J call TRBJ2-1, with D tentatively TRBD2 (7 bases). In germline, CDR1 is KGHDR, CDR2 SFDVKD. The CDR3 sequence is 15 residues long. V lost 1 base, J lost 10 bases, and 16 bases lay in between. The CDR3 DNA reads TGTGCCACCAGTGATTTTGGGGGGGGCCTCGGGGAGCAGTTCTTC. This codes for CATSDFGGGLGEQFF.

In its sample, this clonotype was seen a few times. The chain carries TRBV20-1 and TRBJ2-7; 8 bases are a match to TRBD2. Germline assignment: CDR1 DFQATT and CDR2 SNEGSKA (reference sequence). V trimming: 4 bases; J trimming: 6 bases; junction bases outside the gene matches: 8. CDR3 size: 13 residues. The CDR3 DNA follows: TGCAGTGCTACAGCGGGAGAAGATGCCGAGCAGTACTTC. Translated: CSATAGEDAEQYF.

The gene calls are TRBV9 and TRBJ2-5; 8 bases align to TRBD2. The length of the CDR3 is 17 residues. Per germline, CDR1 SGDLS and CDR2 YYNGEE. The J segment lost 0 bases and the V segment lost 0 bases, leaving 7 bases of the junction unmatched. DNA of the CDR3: TGTGCCAGCAGCGTAGCTGGCAGCGGGGGCCACCAAGAGACCCAGTACTTC. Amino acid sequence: CASSVAGSGGHQETQYF.

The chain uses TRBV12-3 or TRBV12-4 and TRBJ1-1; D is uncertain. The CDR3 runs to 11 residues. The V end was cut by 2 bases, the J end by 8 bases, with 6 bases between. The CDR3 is CASSLTVEAFF. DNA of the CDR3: TGTGCCAGCAGTTTAACAGTAGAAGCTTTCTTT.

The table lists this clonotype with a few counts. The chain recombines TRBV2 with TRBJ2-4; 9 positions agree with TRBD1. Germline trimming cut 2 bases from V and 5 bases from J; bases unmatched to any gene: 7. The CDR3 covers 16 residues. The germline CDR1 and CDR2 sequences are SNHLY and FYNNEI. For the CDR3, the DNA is TGTGCCAGCAGTGAAATTGTGGGACAGGGCCAAAACATTCAGTACTTC. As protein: CASSEIVGQGQNIQYF.

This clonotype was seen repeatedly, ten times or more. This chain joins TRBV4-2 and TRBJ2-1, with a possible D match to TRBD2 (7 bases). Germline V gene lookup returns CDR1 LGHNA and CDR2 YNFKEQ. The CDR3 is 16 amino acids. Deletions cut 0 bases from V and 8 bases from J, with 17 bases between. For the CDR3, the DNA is TGTGCCAGCAGCCAAGAGAACACAAGGGGGGGCGATGAGCAGTTCTTC. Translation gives CASSQENTRGGDEQFF.

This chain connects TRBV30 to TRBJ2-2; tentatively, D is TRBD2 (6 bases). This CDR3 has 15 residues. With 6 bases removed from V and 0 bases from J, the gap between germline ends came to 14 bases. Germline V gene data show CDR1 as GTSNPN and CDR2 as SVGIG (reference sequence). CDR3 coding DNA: TGTGCCTGTTCGACGGGGGTAGCGAACACCGGGGAGCTGTTTTTT. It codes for CACSTGVANTGELFF.

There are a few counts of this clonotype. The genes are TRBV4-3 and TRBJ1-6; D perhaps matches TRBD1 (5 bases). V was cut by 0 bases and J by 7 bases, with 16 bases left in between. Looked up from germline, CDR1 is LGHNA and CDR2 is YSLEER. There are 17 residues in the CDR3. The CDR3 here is CASSQDRAGVQNSPLHF. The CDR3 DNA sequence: TGCGCCAGCAGCCAAGATCGAGCGGGGGTTCAGAATTCACCCCTCCACTTT.